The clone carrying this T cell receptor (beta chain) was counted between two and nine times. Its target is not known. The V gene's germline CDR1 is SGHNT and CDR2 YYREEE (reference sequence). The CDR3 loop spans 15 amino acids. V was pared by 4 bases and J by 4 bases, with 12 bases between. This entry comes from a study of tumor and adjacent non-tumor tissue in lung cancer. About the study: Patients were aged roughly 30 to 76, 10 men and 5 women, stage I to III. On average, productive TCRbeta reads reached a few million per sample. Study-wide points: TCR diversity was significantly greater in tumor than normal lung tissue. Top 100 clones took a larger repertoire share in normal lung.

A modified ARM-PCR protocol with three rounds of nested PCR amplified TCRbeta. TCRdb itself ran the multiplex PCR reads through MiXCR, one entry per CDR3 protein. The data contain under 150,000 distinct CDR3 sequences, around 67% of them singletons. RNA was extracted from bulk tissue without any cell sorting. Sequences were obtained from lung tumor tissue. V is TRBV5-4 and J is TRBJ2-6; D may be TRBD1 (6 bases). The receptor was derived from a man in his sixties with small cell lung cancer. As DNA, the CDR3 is TGTGCCAGCAGCCAACAGGGCAGCGGGGCCAACGTCCTGACTTTC. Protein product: CASSQQGSGANVLTF.